This T cell receptor beta chain was captured in a study of cytotoxic CD8 clonotypes in ibrutinib-treated CLL. The CDR3 covers 17 residues. The germline V gene encodes CDR1 SGHTA and CDR2 FQGTGA. The ends were cut back, 2 bases at V and 1 base at J, with 17 bases in the middle. Targeted sequencing depth ranged from 1 in 200,000 to 1 in 1 million T cells. TCRdb keeps only in-frame clones here, not all; method: immunoSEQ multiplex PCR. The data contain 150,000 to 250,000 clones, over 60% of them singletons. The sequence came from a human donor with chronic lymphocytic leukemia. This chain links TRBV7-3 with TRBJ2-5, with a tentative D call TRBD1 (5 bases). The specimen comprised PBMCs, sampled after 24 months of ibrutinib treatment. For the CDR3, the DNA is TGTGCCAGCAGCTTACTTGGGGCTAGTTCTTTCCAAGAGACCCAGTACTTC. It specifies CASSLLGASSFQETQYF.